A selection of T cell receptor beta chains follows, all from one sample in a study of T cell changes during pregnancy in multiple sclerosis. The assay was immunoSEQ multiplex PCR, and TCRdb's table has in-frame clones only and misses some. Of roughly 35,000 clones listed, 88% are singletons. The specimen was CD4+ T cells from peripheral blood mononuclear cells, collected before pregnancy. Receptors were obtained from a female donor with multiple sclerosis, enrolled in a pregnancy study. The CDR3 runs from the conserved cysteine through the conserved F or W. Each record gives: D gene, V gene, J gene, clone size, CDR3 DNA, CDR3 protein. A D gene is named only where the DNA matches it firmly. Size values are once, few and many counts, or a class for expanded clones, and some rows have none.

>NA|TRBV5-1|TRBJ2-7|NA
TGCGCCAGCAGAATCACTTTCCTGAGCTCCTACGAGCAGTACTTC
CASRITFLSSYEQYF
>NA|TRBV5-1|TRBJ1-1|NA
TGCGCCAGCAGCTTGGCCGGGGGGCAGAACACTGAAGCTTTCTTT
CASSLAGGQNTEAFF
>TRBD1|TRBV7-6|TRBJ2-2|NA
TGTGCCAGCAGCTCCCGACAGGGATCGAACACCGGGGAGCTGTTTTTT
CASSSRQGSNTGELFF
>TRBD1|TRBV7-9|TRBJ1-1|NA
TGTGCCAGCAGCTTGATGGACAGGGCTGAAGCTTTCTTT
CASSLMDRAEAFF
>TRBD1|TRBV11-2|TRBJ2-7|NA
TGTGCCAGCAGCGGCCGGGACAGGCTATACGAGCAGTACTTC
CASSGRDRLYEQYF
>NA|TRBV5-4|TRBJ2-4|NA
TGTGCCAGCAGCTGGTACGGAAGGAGCATTCAGTACTTC
CASSWYGRSIQYF
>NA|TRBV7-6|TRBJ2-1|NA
TGTGCCAGCAGCCACCCTAGCCGGCGGAATGAGCAGTTCTTC
CASSHPSRRNEQFF
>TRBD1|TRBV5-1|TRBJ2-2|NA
TGCGCCAGCAGCTCACAGGGGATTGAGAACACCGGGGAGCTGTTTTTT
CASSSQGIENTGELFF
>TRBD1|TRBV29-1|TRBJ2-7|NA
TGCAGCGTTACCGGGACAGGGAACGGCGAGCAGTACTTC
CSVTGTGNGEQYF
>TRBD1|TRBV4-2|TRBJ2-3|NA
TGTGCCAGCAGCCGAGGACAGGGTGGCGCAGATACGCAGTATTTT
CASSRGQGGADTQYF
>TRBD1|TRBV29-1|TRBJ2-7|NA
TGCAGCGTTAACCCGGGACAGGGTTACGAGCAGTACTTC
CSVNPGQGYEQYF
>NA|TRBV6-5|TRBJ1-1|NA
TGTGCCAGCAGTTATAGAGGACAGATCAACACTGAAGCTTTCTTT
CASSYRGQINTEAFF
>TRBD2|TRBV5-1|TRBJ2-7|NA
TGCGCCAGCAGCGAAGCCGGGCAGGGAGGGTACGAGCAGTACTTC
CASSEAGQGGYEQYF
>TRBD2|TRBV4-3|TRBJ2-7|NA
TGCGCCAGCAGCCCAGCGGGGTCAAGTAACGAGCAGTACTTC
CASSPAGSSNEQYF
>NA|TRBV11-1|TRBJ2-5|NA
TGTGCCAGCAGCTTTAGCGTCCAAGAGACCCAGTACTTC
CASSFSVQETQYF
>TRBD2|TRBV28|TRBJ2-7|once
TGTGCCACCACAACGGGGGGGACCTACGAGCAGTACTTC
CATTTGGTYEQYF
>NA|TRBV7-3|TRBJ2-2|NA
TGTGCCAGCAGCCAAACGGGACACTTCACCGGGGAGCTGTTTTTT
CASSQTGHFTGELFF
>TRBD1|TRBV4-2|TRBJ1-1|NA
TGTGCCAGCAGCCAAGGGACAGGGGAGGACACTGAAGCTTTCTTT
CASSQGTGEDTEAFF
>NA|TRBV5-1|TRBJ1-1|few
TGCGCCAGTATGCGGGACGGGAACACTGAAGCTTTCTTT
CASMRDGNTEAFF
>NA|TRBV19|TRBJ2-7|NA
TGTGCCAGTAGTATCGAGGGGAAGGACAGAAGCGAGCAGTACTTC
CASSIEGKDRSEQYF
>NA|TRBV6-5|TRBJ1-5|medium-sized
TGTGCCAGCAGTTATACCCAGGGGTCAAGTCAGCCCCAGCATTTT
CASSYTQGSSQPQHF
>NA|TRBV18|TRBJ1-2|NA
TGTGCCAGCTCACCAACACAGGGAGAACCTAACTATGGCTACACCTTC
CASSPTQGEPNYGYTF
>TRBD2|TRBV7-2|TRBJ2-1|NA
TGTGCCAGCAGCTTAGTTGCACTAGCGGGCGATGAGCAGTTCTTC
CASSLVALAGDEQFF
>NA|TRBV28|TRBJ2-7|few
TGTGCCAGCAGTTTCCCGGGTTCCTACGAGCAGTACTTC
CASSFPGSYEQYF
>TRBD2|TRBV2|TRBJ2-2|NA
TGTGCCAGCAGTGAGCGGGGGGCGAATACCGGGGAGCTGTTTTTT
CASSERGANTGELFF
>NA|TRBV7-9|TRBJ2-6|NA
TGTGCCAGCAGCTCGCCCGGGAGATTGGGGAGCGTCCTGACTTTC
CASSSPGRLGSVLTF
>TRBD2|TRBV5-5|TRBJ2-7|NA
TGTGCCAGCAGCCCTGGACTAGTGATGGTGCCCGAGCAGTACTTC
CASSPGLVMVPEQYF
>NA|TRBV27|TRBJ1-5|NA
TGTGCCGTATCATCGAGCGGGAATCAGCCCCAGCATTTT
CAVSSSGNQPQHF
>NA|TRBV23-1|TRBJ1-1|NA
TGCGCCAGCAGTCACCGCCGGGGAACTGAAGCTTTCTTT
CASSHRRGTEAFF
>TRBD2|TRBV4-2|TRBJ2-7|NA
TGTGCCAGCAGCCCGGGACTAGCGGGAAACAATCACGAGCAGTACTTC
CASSPGLAGNNHEQYF
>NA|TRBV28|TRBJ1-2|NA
TGTGCCAGCAGTTGGGGGACTGCGGGGTTTTATGGCTACACCTTC
CASSWGTAGFYGYTF
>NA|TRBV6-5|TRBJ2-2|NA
TGTGCCACCTACCGGGACAAAAACACCGGGGAGCTGTTTTTT
CATYRDKNTGELFF
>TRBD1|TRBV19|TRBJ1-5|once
TGTGCCAGTAGACCCGTACCTCGACAGGGGGAGGATCAGCCCCAGCATTTT
CASRPVPRQGEDQPQHF
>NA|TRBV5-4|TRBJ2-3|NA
TGTGCCAGCAGCTTGCGGGACTCCCGAACAGATACGCAGTATTTT
CASSLRDSRTDTQYF
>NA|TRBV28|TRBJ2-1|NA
TGTGCCAGCAGTACCCCGGGAGCGATCAATGAGCAGTTCTTC
CASSTPGAINEQFF
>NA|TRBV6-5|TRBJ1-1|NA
TGTGCCAGCAAATTGGAAGGGGTGAACACTGAAGCTTTCTTT
CASKLEGVNTEAFF
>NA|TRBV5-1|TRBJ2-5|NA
TGCGCCAGCAGCTTGGCTTCGGGAGTAGAGACCCAGTACTTC
CASSLASGVETQYF
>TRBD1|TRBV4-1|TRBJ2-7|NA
TGCGCCAGCAGCCAGGAAAGCGGACAGGGGGTCTTGCACGAGCAGTACTTC
CASSQESGQGVLHEQYF
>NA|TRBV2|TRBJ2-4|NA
TGTGCCAGCAATGCACAGGGTTCGAACATTCAGTACTTC
CASNAQGSNIQYF
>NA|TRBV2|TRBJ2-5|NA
TGTGCCAGCAGTTTCCAACCGGGGGGCGGGGAGACCCAGTACTTC
CASSFQPGGGETQYF
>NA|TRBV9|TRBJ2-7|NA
TGTGCCAGCAGCGAAGGGGTTTCGAGTGACTACGAGCAGTACTTC
CASSEGVSSDYEQYF
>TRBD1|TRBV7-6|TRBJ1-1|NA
TGTGCCAGCAGCTTAGCCCCGGGACAGATGAACACTGAAGCTTTCTTT
CASSLAPGQMNTEAFF
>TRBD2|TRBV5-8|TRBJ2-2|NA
TGTGCCAGCAGCTCAGGACTAGCGCGCACCGGGGAGCTGTTTTTT
CASSSGLARTGELFF
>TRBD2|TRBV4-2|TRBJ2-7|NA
TGTGCCAGCAGCCTACTAGCGGTAAACTCCTACGAGCAGTACTTC
CASSLLAVNSYEQYF
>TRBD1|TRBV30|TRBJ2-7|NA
TGTGCCACAAGGATCGAAATCAAAACCGGGACAGTAGGGGAGCAGTACTTC
CATRIEIKTGTVGEQYF
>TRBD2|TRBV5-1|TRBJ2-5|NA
TGCGCCAGCAGCCCGTTAGCGGGGGTCCAAGAGACCCAGTACTTC
CASSPLAGVQETQYF
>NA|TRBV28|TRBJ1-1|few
TGTGCCACCCCTAGGCCAGACAGGGAAGCTTTCTTT
CATPRPDREAFF
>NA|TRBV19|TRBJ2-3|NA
TGTGCCAGTAGTATGGCTGGCAGGACAAAAGATACGCAGTATTTT
CASSMAGRTKDTQYF
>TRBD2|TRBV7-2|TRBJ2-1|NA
TGTGCCAGCAGCTTACAACTAGCGGGAGGGGATGAGCAGTTCTTC
CASSLQLAGGDEQFF
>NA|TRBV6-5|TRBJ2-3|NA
TGTGCCAGCAGGGTCCCTACTGCCACAGATACGCAGTATTTT
CASRVPTATDTQYF
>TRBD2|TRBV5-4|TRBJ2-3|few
TGTGCCAGCAGCACGACTAGCGGGAGTGGTGGAGATACGCAGTATTTT
CASSTTSGSGGDTQYF
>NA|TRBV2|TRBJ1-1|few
TGTGCCAGCAGCCAGGACAGAAACACTGAAGCTTTCTTT
CASSQDRNTEAFF
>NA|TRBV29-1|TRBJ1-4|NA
TGCACCATCCTGGTTAGTGCTAATGAAAAACTGTTTTTT
CTILVSANEKLFF